What follows is one TCR beta chain and its context. In germline, CDR1 is MNHEY, CDR2 SMNVEV (reference sequence). V dropped 5 bases and J dropped 7; count of bases not matched to a gene: 7. CDR3 size: 14 residues. The data were obtained in a study of blood T cell repertoires in COVID-19. Study at large: T cells, B-cell-depleted T cells, or PBMCs supplied cDNA or gDNA.

Clones were sequenced by immunoSEQ multiplex PCR, and TCRdb holds only the in-frame ones, with some missing. The profile shows about 100,000 clones, 85% to 95% of them singletons. Sequencing was performed on peripheral blood. The clonotype was recovered from a man in his fifties with active COVID-19. The V and J genes are TRBV27 and TRBJ2-2, with 7 bases that match TRBD1. CDR3 protein: CASSVTGLGGELFF. The CDR3 nucleotides are TGTGCCAGCAGTGTGACAGGGCTCGGCGGGGAGCTGTTTTTT.